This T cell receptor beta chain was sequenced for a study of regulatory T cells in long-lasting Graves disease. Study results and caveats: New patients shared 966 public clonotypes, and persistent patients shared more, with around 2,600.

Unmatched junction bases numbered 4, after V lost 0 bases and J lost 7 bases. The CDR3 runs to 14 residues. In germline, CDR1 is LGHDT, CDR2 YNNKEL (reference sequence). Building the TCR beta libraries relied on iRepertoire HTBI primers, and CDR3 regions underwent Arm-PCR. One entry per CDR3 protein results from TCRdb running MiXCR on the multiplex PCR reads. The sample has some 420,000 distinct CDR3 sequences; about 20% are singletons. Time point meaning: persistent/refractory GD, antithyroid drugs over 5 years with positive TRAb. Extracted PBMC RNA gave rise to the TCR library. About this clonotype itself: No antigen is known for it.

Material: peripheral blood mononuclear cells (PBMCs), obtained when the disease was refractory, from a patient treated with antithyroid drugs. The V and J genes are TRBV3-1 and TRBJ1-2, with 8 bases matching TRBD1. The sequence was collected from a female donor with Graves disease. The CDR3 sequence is CASSQDGTGPGYTF. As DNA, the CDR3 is TGTGCCAGCAGCCAAGATGGGACAGGCCCTGGCTACACCTTC.